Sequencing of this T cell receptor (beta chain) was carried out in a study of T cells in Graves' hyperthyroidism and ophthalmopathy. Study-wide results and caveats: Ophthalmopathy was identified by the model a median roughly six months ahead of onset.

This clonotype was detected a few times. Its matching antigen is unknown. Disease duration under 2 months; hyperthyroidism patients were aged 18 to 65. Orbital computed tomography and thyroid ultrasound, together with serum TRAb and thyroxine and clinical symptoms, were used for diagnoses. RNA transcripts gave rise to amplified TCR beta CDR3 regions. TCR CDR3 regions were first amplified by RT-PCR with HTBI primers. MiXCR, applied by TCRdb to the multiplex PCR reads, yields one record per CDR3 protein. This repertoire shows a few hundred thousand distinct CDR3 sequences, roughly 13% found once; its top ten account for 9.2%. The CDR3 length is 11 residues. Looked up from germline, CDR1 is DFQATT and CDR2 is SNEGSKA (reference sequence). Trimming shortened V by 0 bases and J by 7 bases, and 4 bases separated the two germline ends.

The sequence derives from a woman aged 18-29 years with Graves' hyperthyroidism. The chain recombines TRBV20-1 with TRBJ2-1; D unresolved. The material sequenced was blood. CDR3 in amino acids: CSAREGNEQFF. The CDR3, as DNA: TGCAGTGCTAGAGAAGGAAATGAGCAGTTCTTC.